Following are 2 T cell receptor beta chains from one sample sequenced in a study of T cells after yellow fever vaccination. Using its own MiXCR run on the 5' RACE reads, TCRdb lists one record per CDR3 protein. The sample has roughly 99,000 distinct CDR3 sequences; around 5.8% are singletons. Source: CD8+ T cells sorted from PBMCs, taken 10 days after the yellow fever booster vaccination. Receptors originate from a man between 18 and 35 years old who received the YFV17D yellow fever vaccine.

The CDR3 loop is CSAGRHLMNTEAFF. CDR3 nucleotides: TGCAGTGCTGGCAGACACCTCATGAACACTGAAGCTTTCTTT. The chain has TRBV20-1 and TRBJ1-1; D is unclear. In germline, CDR1 is DFQATT, CDR2 SNEGSKA (reference sequence). Trimming took 5 bases from V and 0 from J, leaving 13 bases between them. This CDR3 is built from 14 residues.

There are many counts of this clonotype. V usage is TRBV5-5 and J usage is TRBJ2-7; 8 bases match TRBD1. The germline V gene has CDR1 SGHKS and CDR2 YYEKEE (reference sequence). The length of the CDR3 is 15 residues. V shed 0 bases, J shed 3 bases, and the junction held 5 bases outside the gene matches. The CDR3 DNA reads as TGTGCCAGCAGCTTGGGACAGGGGATCCTCTACGAGCAGTACGTC. This translates into CASSLGQGILYEQYV.